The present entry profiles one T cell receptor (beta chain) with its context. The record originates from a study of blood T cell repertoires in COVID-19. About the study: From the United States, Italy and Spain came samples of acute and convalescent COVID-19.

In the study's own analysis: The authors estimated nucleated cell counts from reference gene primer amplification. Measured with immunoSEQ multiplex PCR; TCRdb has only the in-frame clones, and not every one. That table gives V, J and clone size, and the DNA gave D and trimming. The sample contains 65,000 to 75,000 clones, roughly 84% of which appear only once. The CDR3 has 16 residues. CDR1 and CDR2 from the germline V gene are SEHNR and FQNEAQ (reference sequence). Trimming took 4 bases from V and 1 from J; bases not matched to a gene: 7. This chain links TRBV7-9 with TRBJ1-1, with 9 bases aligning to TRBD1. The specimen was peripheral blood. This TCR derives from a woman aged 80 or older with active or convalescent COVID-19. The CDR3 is CASSYSQGAGNTEAFF. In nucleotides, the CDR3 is TGTGCCAGCAGCTATTCACAGGGGGCGGGGAACACTGAAGCTTTCTTT.